The clone carrying this T cell receptor beta chain was seen repeatedly, ten times or more. Absent ophthalmopathy progression within 18 months defined stable Graves' hyperthyroidism. The source material, RNA transcripts, was used to amplify TCR beta CDR3 regions. The TCR CDR3 was amplified in a first-round RT-PCR using the HTBI primer set. TCRdb redid the calling of the multiplex PCR reads with MiXCR, one entry per CDR3 protein. The data contain approximately 530,000 distinct CDR3 sequences, 16% of them singletons. The V end lost 0 bases, the J end lost 1 base, and 8 bases lay between the germline ends. This CDR3 comprises 14 residues. CDR1 DFQATT and CDR2 SNEGSKA come from the germline V gene (reference sequence). The source of the sample is a study of T cells in Graves' hyperthyroidism and ophthalmopathy.

V usage is TRBV20-1 and J usage is TRBJ2-3, with D possibly being TRBD2 (6 bases). This TCR derives from a woman aged 18 to 35 with Graves' hyperthyroidism. Material: blood. The CDR3 loop is CSARDRLGTDTQYF. The CDR3 nucleotides are TGCAGTGCTAGAGACCGACTAGGCACAGATACGCAGTATTTT.